Presented here are 23 T cell receptor beta chains from one specimen sequenced in a study of Graves' ophthalmopathy and Graves' hyperthyroidism (dated by TCRdb to between 2018 and 2020). Sequencing relied on an Illumina HiSeq 2000. For repertoire sequencing, TCR beta CDR3 regions were amplified from RNA transcripts. The first round was an RT-PCR using HTBI primers with the Qiagen OneStep RT-PCR kit, and this first round was followed by a second-round multiplex PCR, then size selection and purification. Through fastp at Q25 and MiXCR, TCRdb rebuilt clones from the public reads, retaining in-frame beta chains. Every entry covers one CDR3 protein and lists the most common genes and DNA from its rows. Present in this sample are about 390,000 distinct CDR3 sequences, approximately 15% of which were seen just once. The ten largest clones add up to roughly 7% of the sample. The sample consisted of peripheral blood. These receptor sequences come from a woman between 18 and 30 years old with stable Graves' hyperthyroidism. Donor details come from another sample of the same person, matched by shared clones.

V is TRBV19 and J is TRBJ1-5; D uncertain. The CDR3 covers 14 residues. Deletions cut 5 bases from V and 9 bases from J, with 17 bases between. Germline-derived CDR1 and CDR2 are LNHDA and SQIVND (reference sequence). Here the CDR3 reads CASSSKGTEGPQHF. For the CDR3, the DNA is TGTGCCAGTAGTTCGAAGGGCACGGAGGGGCCCCAGCATTTT.

There are many counts of this clonotype. The J gene is TRBJ1-1, the V gene TRBV19, with D hard to call. Germline CDR1 and CDR2: LNHDA and SQIVND (reference sequence). V lost 7 bases and J lost 1, with 4 bases in between. The CDR3 totals 11 residues. The CDR3 DNA follows: TGTGCCAGTAAGAAGAACACTGAAGCTTTCTTT. Translation gives CASKKNTEAFF.

The table lists this clonotype with many counts. V is TRBV6-2 or TRBV6-3 and J is TRBJ1-1; no clear D. Germline CDR1 is MNHEY and CDR2 is SVGEGT. V was trimmed by 7 bases and J by 6 bases, leaving 18 bases between them. This CDR3 spans 14 amino acids. The CDR3 region has the DNA TGTGCCAGCACACTCGCCAGGATGTGGTCTGAAGCTTTCTTT. Amino acid sequence: CASTLARMWSEAFF.

Ten or more counts support this clonotype. The gene calls are TRBV12-3 or TRBV12-4 and TRBJ1-1; no firm D call. V was pared by 5 bases and J by 6 bases, with 19 bases between. This CDR3 spans 15 amino acids. CDR3 region: CASSPPWNLSPEAFF. The CDR3 DNA sequence: TGTGCCAGCAGTCCTCCTTGGAACCTGAGCCCTGAAGCTTTCTTT.

This clonotype was observed many times. The chain has TRBV19 and TRBJ2-7, with TRBD1 matching 7 bases. This CDR3 is built from 12 residues. The junction had 3 bases not matched to a gene; V was cut back by 3 bases and J by 7 bases. Germline V gene data show CDR1 as LNHDA and CDR2 as SQIVND (reference sequence). The DNA of the CDR3 is TGTGCCAGTAGTATCGGACAGGAGGAGCAGTACTTC. Its translation is CASSIGQEEQYF.

This clonotype was seen many times. J is TRBJ2-3 and V is TRBV12-3 or TRBV12-4; the D gene is possibly TRBD2 (5 bases). Trimming shortened V by 6 bases and J by 4 bases, and 14 bases separated the two germline ends. The length of the CDR3 is 14 residues. CDR3 amino acids: CASRSGSGPDTQYF. The CDR3 coding sequence is TGTGCCAGCAGATCGGGAAGCGGACCAGATACGCAGTATTTT.

This clonotype was counted ten times or more. The rearrangement uses TRBV9 and TRBJ1-2; no firm D call. CDR3 length: 15 residues. Between the trimmed V and J ends, which lost 0 bases and 3 bases, there was a span of 12 bases. The germline CDR1 and CDR2 sequences are SGDLS and YYNGEE. CDR3 region: CASSVGADYDYGYTF. As DNA, the CDR3 is TGTGCCAGCAGCGTAGGGGCAGATTACGACTATGGCTACACCTTC.

At least ten counts were recorded for this clonotype. The gene calls are TRBV9 and TRBJ1-2; 7 nucleotides align to TRBD1. Germline V gene lookup returns CDR1 SGDLS and CDR2 YYNGEE. This CDR3 is built from 13 residues. The V segment lost 3 bases and the J segment 8 bases; nucleotides outside the gene matches: 7. The CDR3 DNA reads as TGTGCCAGCAGCGGAAAACAGGGGCTGGGCTACACCTTC. Amino acids: CASSGKQGLGYTF.

This clonotype turned up a few times. V usage is TRBV9 and J usage is TRBJ2-5; 7 positions agree with TRBD2. The CDR3 loop spans 13 amino acids. Germline values: CDR1 SGDLS, CDR2 YYNGEE. With 3 bases clipped from V and 5 bases from J, the junction kept 4 bases outside the gene matches. CDR3 region: CASSAGGRETQYF. CDR3 sequence (DNA): TGTGCCAGCAGCGCGGGGGGTCGGGAGACCCAGTACTTC. The full variable domain, its missing parts supplied by reference TRBV9 and TRBJ2-5, is DSGVTQTPKHLITATGQRVTLRCSPRSGDLSVYWYQQSLDQGLQFLIQYYNGEERAKGNILERFSAQQFPDLHSELNLSSLELGDSALYFCASSAGGRETQYFGPGTRLLVL.

This clonotype appeared many times. The chain recombines TRBV4-2 with TRBJ2-4; TRBD2 agrees at 8 bases. V lost 0 bases, J lost 0 bases, and 10 bases stayed unmatched. Germline CDR1 reads LGHNA; CDR2 reads YNFKEQ. The CDR3 spans 19 residues. The CDR3 reads CASSQDPASGQQAKNIQYF. For the CDR3, the DNA is TGTGCCAGCAGCCAAGATCCCGCTAGCGGGCAACAAGCCAAAAACATTCAGTACTTC.

The table lists this clonotype with many counts. CDR3 nucleotide sequence: TGTGCCAGCAGTCCGACCCTGGGACTAGCGGGGCCGGTCCAAGAGACCCAGTACTTC. Translation: CASSPTLGLAGPVQETQYF. The chain is built from TRBV12-3 or TRBV12-4 and TRBJ2-5; TRBD2 matches at 13 bases. The CDR3 covers 19 residues. After removal of 5 bases from V and 1 base from J, the junction contained 13 bases not matched to a gene.

This clonotype was detected only a few times. The rearrangement joins TRBV5-1 to TRBJ2-2; D is undetermined. Germline loops: CDR1 SGHRS, CDR2 YFSETQ. V shed 4 bases and J shed 7 bases, with 14 bases lying between them. CDR3 length: 14 amino acids. The CDR3 protein is CASSRDSPGGELFF. CDR3 bases: TGCGCCAGCAGCCGCGACTCTCCAGGCGGGGAGCTGTTTTTT.

A remark on this clonotype: No conserved phenylalanine or tryptophan ends this CDR3, so it is likely a read error. No DNA is shown, since the ends of the CDR3 on it are uncertain; the CDR3 is the one TCRdb lists. The rearrangement uses TRBV5-1 and TRBJ1-2; TRBD1 is the table's D call, not checked against the DNA. Ends included, the CDR3 has 17 residues. The V gene's germline CDR1 is SGHRS and CDR2 YFSETQ. The CDR3 spells CASSAGTGASANYGYRV.

This clonotype appeared many times. CDR3 in DNA: TGTGCCAGCAGCGTAGTGCCTACCAGTGGAGGCTACACCTTC. As protein: CASSVVPTSGGYTF. The V gene is TRBV9, the J gene TRBJ1-2; the D is unclear. The CDR3 runs to 14 residues. CDR1 is SGDLS, CDR2 YYNGEE, per germline. Trimming removed 0 bases at V and 8 bases at J, with 14 bases between.

This clonotype was detected ten times or more. V gene TRBV7-2 combines with J gene TRBJ1-5; D is unresolved. V dropped 2 bases and J dropped 0 bases, with 11 bases sitting between them. Germline V gene lookup returns CDR1 SGHTA and CDR2 FQGNSA. The CDR3 is made up of 16 amino acids. The CDR3 DNA follows: TGTGCCAGCAGCTTACGTTGGTTACATAGCAATCAGCCCCAGCATTTT. Protein: CASSLRWLHSNQPQHF.

This clonotype was seen ten or more times. The chain links TRBV20-1 to TRBJ1-2, with D maybe TRBD1 (5 bases). This CDR3 is built from 14 residues. Between the trimmed V and J ends, which lost 0 bases and 4 bases, there was a span of 12 bases. Germline assignment: CDR1 DFQATT and CDR2 SNEGSKA (reference sequence). For the CDR3, the DNA is TGCAGTGCTAGAGATAGAAGGGGAATCTATGGCTACACCTTC. It encodes CSARDRRGIYGYTF.

In its sample, this clonotype was seen many times. The genes are TRBV20-1 and TRBJ2-7; 9 bases map to TRBD1. CDR3 length: 15 residues. Germline assignment: CDR1 DFQATT and CDR2 SNEGSKA (reference sequence). With 0 bases clipped from V and 4 bases from J, the junction kept 7 bases outside the gene matches. CDR3 bases: TGCAGTGCTAGAGATGGACAGGGGAAAATGTACGAGCAGTACTTC. It translates to CSARDGQGKMYEQYF.

The V call is TRBV13, the J call TRBJ1-6; 9 bases agree with TRBD1. Germline V gene data show CDR1 as PRHDT and CDR2 as FYEKMQ (reference sequence). V shed 5 bases, J shed 10 bases, and the junction held 9 bases outside the gene matches. The length of the CDR3 is 15 residues. The chain's CDR3 is CASSPPGQGWSPLHF. The CDR3 nucleotides read TGTGCCAGCAGCCCGCCGGGACAGGGCTGGTCACCCCTCCACTTT.

Many counts were recorded for this clonotype. The CDR3 spells CAISESAAKSSYEQYF. The DNA of the CDR3 is TGTGCCATCAGTGAGTCGGCAGCTAAGAGCTCCTACGAGCAGTACTTC. The chain recombines TRBV10-3 with TRBJ2-7, with D unresolved. V lost 0 bases to trimming and J lost 0 bases, with 12 bases between them. CDR3 length: 16 residues. CDR1 and CDR2 (germline): ENHRY, SYGVKD.

This clonotype occurred many times. Here the CDR3 reads CAISETDRGTFF. The CDR3 DNA follows: TGTGCCATCAGTGAGACTGACAGGGGAACTTTCTTT. V usage is TRBV10-3 and J usage is TRBJ1-1, with 8 bases identical to TRBD1. This CDR3 is built from 12 residues. Germline values: CDR1 ENHRY, CDR2 SYGVKD. The trim removed 2 bases at V and 12 bases at J, leaving 5 bases unmatched.

This chain uses TRBV7-2 with TRBJ1-4; D unresolved. Germline values: CDR1 SGHTA, CDR2 FQGNSA. V lost 5 bases and J 8 bases, leaving 15 bases between the germline ends. There are 14 residues in the CDR3. CDR3 DNA sequence: TGTGCCAGCAGCCTCCCGGGGTTTGACGAAAAACTGTTTTTT. Amino acid sequence: CASSLPGFDEKLFF.

This clonotype was counted many times. The rearrangement links TRBV12-3 or TRBV12-4 to TRBJ2-5; D is possibly TRBD2 (7 bases). The CDR3 loop spans 15 amino acids. Trimming shortened V by 3 bases and J by 0 bases, and 11 bases separated the two germline ends. DNA of the CDR3: TGTGCCAGCAGTTTGGCGGGGGCGAACCAAGAGACCCAGTACTTC. It specifies CASSLAGANQETQYF.

Details on this clonotype: A much larger clone is a single base away; this may be a read error. This rearrangement joins TRBV4-1 to TRBJ1-1, with D perhaps TRBD1 (5 bases). The CDR3 consists of 16 residues. V was clipped by 5 bases and J by 7 bases, with 23 bases between them. From germline, CDR1 is MGHRA and CDR2 YSYEKL. CDR3 amino acids: CASSTPRAREDIEAFF. The CDR3 nucleotides are TGCGCCAGCAGCACACCCAGGGCTCGTGAGGACATTGAAGCTTTCTTT.